This T cell receptor beta chain was sequenced for a study of T cell repertoires in cytomegalovirus infection (dated 2019 in TCRdb). Broadly, across the study: Donor HLA type was relevant to the analysis, because carriage of CMV infection together with the matching HLA type was indicated by public TCR beta signatures. What the authors observed across the whole study: Cumulative frequency of public TCR beta family members discriminated carriers of CMV infection plus the relevant HLA type in this cohort and an independent roughly 330-donor cohort. The ex vivo response was dominated by HLA-C-restricted CMV-specific TCR beta clonotypes, which also provided the single most frequent clonotype in two of eight donors.

The sequencer was an Illumina HiSeq 1500. TCRdb cleaned the public reads at Q25 with fastp, built clones with MiXCR and kept in-frame beta chains. Rows are combined by CDR3 protein, so each entry shows the most common genes and DNA. The sample yields 310,000 or so distinct CDR3 sequences; 15% to 20% were counted once. The ten largest clones add up to more than 10% of the sample. V loses 3 bases of germline sequence and J loses 1 base, and the interval between the two ends is 6 bases. The CDR3, cysteine through phenylalanine, is 12 amino acids long. Kept here is only the CDR3 DNA, which spans 36 bases and is read in frame from base 1. CDR1 and CDR2 are read off the germline V gene (reference sequence) as DFQATT and SNEGSKA. With regard to this clonotype: Its antigen remains unidentified. Base qualities are missing; no much larger clone stands one base away.

This chain joins TRBV20-1 to TRBJ1-1; the D gene is unclear. Source material: PBMCs. This sequence was found in a human donor in good health (CMV status not recorded). Some clones in this sample may be carry-over from other donors' samples. This receptor carries the CDR3 CSASLPNTEAFF. In nucleotide form, the sequence is TGCAGTGCTAGTTTGCCGAACACTGAAGCTTTCTTT.